A single sample is the source of the 26 T cell receptor beta chains below, sequenced in a study of blood T cell repertoires in COVID-19. Sequenced by immunoSEQ multiplex PCR; TCRdb stores in-frame clones only, minus some. The sample holds a few hundred thousand clones, roughly nine tenths seen once. Sequenced input: peripheral blood. The receptors here all came from a man aged 18 to 30 with active or convalescent COVID-19.

The gene calls are TRBV27 and TRBJ1-6, with D uncertain. Germline V gene lookup returns CDR1 MNHEY and CDR2 SMNVEV (reference sequence). The CDR3 contains 14 residues. V was trimmed by 7 bases and J by 9 bases, leaving 16 bases between them. This chain's CDR3 is CASTTTSGISPLHF. In nucleotides, the CDR3 is TGTGCCAGCACAACAACGTCGGGGATTTCACCCCTCCACTTT.

This chain links TRBV9 with TRBJ1-4; D ambiguous. From germline, CDR1 is SGDLS and CDR2 YYNGEE. Trimming shortened V by 4 bases and J by 0 bases, and 7 bases separated the two germline ends. The CDR3 length is 14 residues. The CDR3 is CASSRDATNEKLFF. DNA of the CDR3: TGTGCCAGCAGCCGGGATGCAACTAATGAAAAACTGTTTTTT.

The DNA for the CDR3 is TGTGCCAGCAGCCAACTGACAGCCGGCTCTGGGGCCAACGTCCTGACTTTC. This sequence encodes CASSQLTAGSGANVLTF. V is TRBV14 and J is TRBJ2-6; D might be TRBD1 (5 bases). Trimming took 2 bases from V and 0 from J, leaving 11 bases between them. Germline CDR1 and CDR2: SGHDN and FVKESK. CDR3 length equals 17 residues.

This clone has just one count. This chain uses TRBV5-1 with TRBJ2-1; TRBD2 might be the D (5 bases). Deletions cut 0 bases from V and 5 bases from J, with 12 bases between. The CDR3 contains 15 residues. Germline lookup yields CDR1 SGHRS and CDR2 YFSETQ. The CDR3 spells CASSLVPGSHNEQFF. The CDR3 bases are TGCGCCAGCAGCTTGGTGCCGGGATCCCACAATGAGCAGTTCTTC.

The genes are TRBV27 and TRBJ1-2, with 9 bases aligning to TRBD1. The germline V gene has CDR1 MNHEY and CDR2 SMNVEV (reference sequence). Trimming at V came to 6 bases and at J to 8 bases, leaving 13 bases not matched to a gene. The CDR3 length is 15 residues. The CDR3 DNA reads as TGTGCCAGCAGCACCACCTTACAGGGGGCGGGGGGCTACACCTTC. Translated: CASSTTLQGAGGYTF.

This chain uses TRBV3-1 (or the pseudogene TRBV3-2) with TRBJ1-4, with no clear D. This CDR3 comprises 13 residues. Trimming took 4 bases from V and 5 from J, leaving 8 bases between them. Per the germline V gene, CDR1 is LGHDT and CDR2 is YNNKEL (reference sequence). CDR3 nucleotide sequence: TGTGCCAGCAGCCGGAGTGAGAATGAAAAACTGTTTTTT. Protein sequence: CASSRSENEKLFF.

This chain connects TRBV28 to TRBJ1-2; TRBD1 is a possible D gene (5 bases). Germline values: CDR1 MDHEN, CDR2 SYDVKM. Trimming took off 3 bases at V and 4 bases at J, with 6 bases between the two ends. The CDR3 has 12 residues. DNA of the CDR3: TGTGCCAGCAGTTTGACAGTCTATGGCTACACCTTC. This encodes CASSLTVYGYTF.

The chain has TRBV5-6 and TRBJ2-5; D might be TRBD1 (5 bases). Trimming took off 6 bases at V and 4 bases at J, with 13 bases between the two ends. The CDR3 sequence is 13 residues long. Looked up from germline, CDR1 is SGHDT and CDR2 is YYEEEE. As DNA, the CDR3 is TGTGCCAGCACCCCTAGGGGCAGAGAGACCCAGTACTTC. Protein product: CASTPRGRETQYF. Combining the CDR3 with reference TRBV5-6 and TRBJ2-5 gives the whole variable domain DAGVTQSPTHLIKTRGQQVTLRCSPKSGHDTVSWYQQALGQGPQFIFQYYEEEERQRGNFPDRFSGHQFPNYSSELNVNALLLGDSALYLCASTPRGRETQYFGPGTRLLVL.

V usage is TRBV21-1 and J usage is TRBJ2-1; TRBD2, the table's D call, was not compared with the DNA. TRBV21-1 is flagged as a pseudogene. The CDR3 loop spans 18 amino acids. CDR3 region: CASSNNLGDATIYNEQFF. For the CDR3, the DNA is TGTGCCAGCAGCAATAATCTCGGGGATGCGACAATTTACAATGAGCAGTTCTTC.

This sequence joins TRBV9 and TRBJ2-7; possibly TRBD2 for D (6 bases). The germline V and J ends were trimmed by 3 bases and 5 bases, with 15 bases remaining between them. The CDR3 sequence is 14 residues long. CDR1 is SGDLS, CDR2 YYNGEE, per germline. For the CDR3, the DNA is TGTGCCAGCAGCGCCGGGGGACCCCTCAACGAGCAGTACTTC. This codes for CASSAGGPLNEQYF.

The chain combines TRBV5-4 with TRBJ1-1, with 7 bases matching TRBD1. The CDR3 consists of 15 residues. Germline CDR1 is SGHNT and CDR2 is YYREEE (reference sequence). J gave up 4 bases and V 0 bases, and 6 bases lay outside the gene matches. CDR3 coding DNA: TGTGCCAGCAGCTTGGGGAGGGGGCTAAGCACTGAAGCTTTCTTT. This gives the protein CASSLGRGLSTEAFF.

This chain uses TRBV24-1 with TRBJ2-5; D remains unclear. The CDR3 contains 17 residues. The germline gives CDR1 KGHDR, CDR2 SFDVKD. Between the trimmed V and J ends, which lost 2 bases and 4 bases, there was a span of 19 bases. CDR3 sequence (DNA): TGTGCCACCAGTGATTGGTCCATTGGTCCGTCCGGAGAGACCCAGTACTTC. This encodes CATSDWSIGPSGETQYF.

The gene calls are TRBV14 and TRBJ1-2; D is unclear. The V end was cut by 2 bases, the J end by 8 bases, with 9 bases between. The CDR3 extends over 12 amino acids. CDR1 and CDR2 from the germline V gene are SGHDN and FVKESK. CDR3 DNA: TGTGCCAGCAGCCAAAGCCTAGGAGGCTACACCTTC. Its translation: CASSQSLGGYTF.

The gene calls are TRBV24-1 and TRBJ2-5; D gene unclear. In germline, CDR1 is KGHDR, CDR2 SFDVKD. The length of the CDR3 is 16 residues. V shed 4 bases and J shed 3 bases, with 17 bases lying between them. CDR3 sequence: CATSDELSNSKETQYF. The CDR3 bases are TGTGCCACCAGTGACGAGCTCAGCAACAGTAAAGAGACCCAGTACTTC.

This sequence joins TRBV11-2 and TRBJ2-1; 9 nucleotides align to TRBD2. CDR3 length equals 15 residues. Germline CDR1 SGHAT, CDR2 FQNNGV. The trim removed 5 bases at V and 5 bases at J, leaving 7 bases unmatched. CDR3 nucleotides: TGTGCCAGCAGCCATAGCGGGAGCTATAACAATGAGCAGTTCTTC. Translating gives CASSHSGSYNNEQFF.

The V call is TRBV9, the J call TRBJ1-3, with D hard to call. The CDR3 loop spans 17 amino acids. Germline V CDR1 and CDR2: SGDLS, YYNGEE. Trimming stripped 2 bases from V and 0 bases from J, with 15 bases between. CDR3 sequence reads: CASSVVGSSDSGNTIYF. Written as DNA, the CDR3 is TGTGCCAGCAGCGTCGTTGGGAGTTCGGACTCTGGAAACACCATATATTTT.

The chain employs TRBV27 and TRBJ1-5; 7 bases match TRBD1. The CDR3 length is 13 residues. Germline trimming cut 4 bases from V and 7 bases from J; bases unmatched to any gene: 4. Per germline, CDR1 MNHEY and CDR2 SMNVEV (reference sequence). CDR3 coding DNA: TGTGCCAGCAGTTGGGACAGCGGGCAGCCCCAGCATTTT. This sequence encodes CASSWDSGQPQHF.

V usage is TRBV5-1 and J usage is TRBJ2-1; a weak D match, TRBD2 (6 bases). CDR1 and CDR2 from the germline V gene are SGHRS and YFSETQ. The CDR3 is 18 amino acids. Trimming took off 0 bases at V and 6 bases at J, with 22 bases between the two ends. The chain's CDR3 is CASSLDRSSAETSNEQFF. CDR3 nucleotides: TGCGCCAGCAGCTTGGATCGCTCTAGCGCGGAGACAAGCAATGAGCAGTTCTTC.

The V call is TRBV6-5, the J call TRBJ2-1; 10 nucleotides match TRBD2. This CDR3 is built from 14 residues. Germline loops: CDR1 MNHEY, CDR2 SVGAGI. J gave up 9 bases and V 4 bases, and 6 bases lay outside the gene matches. The CDR3 loop is CASSSYLAGVEQFF. The CDR3 DNA is TGTGCCAGCAGTTCTTATCTAGCGGGGGTTGAGCAGTTCTTC.

This clone occurred many times. V usage is TRBV7-3 and J usage is TRBJ2-5; 8 nucleotides line up with TRBD2. The trim removed 3 bases at V and 5 bases at J, leaving 8 bases unmatched. The CDR3 is made up of 15 amino acids. The germline V gene has CDR1 SGHTA and CDR2 FQGTGA. The DNA of the CDR3 is TGTGCCAGCAGCTTGGGAGCGGGAGACGGGGAGACCCAGTACTTC. This sequence encodes CASSLGAGDGETQYF.

This clone was seen more than once but under ten times. The chain uses TRBV5-6 and TRBJ1-5; D unclear. Trimming stripped 3 bases from V and 5 bases from J, with 15 bases between. CDR1 SGHDT and CDR2 YYEEEE come from the germline V gene. CDR3 length equals 15 residues. Here the CDR3 DNA reads TGTGCCAGCAGCTCCGCGTTGAGGGCGGATCAGCCCCAGCATTTT. It codes for CASSSALRADQPQHF.

This clone was detected a few times. The rearrangement joins TRBV3-1 (or the pseudogene TRBV3-2) to TRBJ1-6, with D unclear. Germline CDR1 reads LGHDT; CDR2 reads YNNKEL (reference sequence). Deletions cut 4 bases from V and 0 bases from J, with 10 bases between. The CDR3 sequence is 16 residues long. Here the CDR3 DNA reads TGTGCCAGCAGCCCCGCCGGGAGCTCCTATAATTCACCCCTCCACTTT. This sequence encodes CASSPAGSSYNSPLHF.

This chain links TRBV6-1 with TRBJ2-7; D uncertain. V was pared by 0 bases and J by 6 bases, with 9 bases between. This CDR3 region has 13 residues. Germline values: CDR1 MNHNS, CDR2 SASEGT. Written as DNA, the CDR3 is TGTGCCAGCAGTGAAGCGCTGAGAGTCGAGCAGTACTTC. It specifies CASSEALRVEQYF.

The rearrangement links TRBV4-1 to TRBJ2-1, with a weak D call TRBD2 (6 bases). Per germline, CDR1 MGHRA and CDR2 YSYEKL. Trimming removed 7 bases from V and 4 bases from J, with 17 bases in between. This CDR3 comprises 15 residues. The CDR3 coding sequence is TGCGCCAGCACTACTCATTCGGGAGTTTACAATGAGCAGTTCTTC. Encoded protein: CASTTHSGVYNEQFF.

The V call is TRBV4-1, the J call TRBJ2-7; 10 nucleotides agree with TRBD1. This CDR3 comprises 14 residues. The trim removed 6 bases at V and 4 bases at J, leaving 6 bases unmatched. CDR1 is MGHRA and CDR2 is YSYEKL in the germline V gene. DNA for the CDR3: TGCGCCAGCAGTTCTGGACAGGGGGTTTACGAGCAGTACTTC. It encodes CASSSGQGVYEQYF.

This chain's CDR3 is CSVGELAGAYNEQFF. The CDR3 DNA sequence: TGCAGCGTTGGGGAACTAGCGGGAGCCTACAATGAGCAGTTCTTC. The chain recombines TRBV29-1 with TRBJ2-1; 11 bases align to TRBD2. The trim removed 4 bases at V and 2 bases at J, leaving 4 bases unmatched. The CDR3 is 15 amino acids. CDR1 SQVTM and CDR2 ANQGSEA come from the germline V gene.